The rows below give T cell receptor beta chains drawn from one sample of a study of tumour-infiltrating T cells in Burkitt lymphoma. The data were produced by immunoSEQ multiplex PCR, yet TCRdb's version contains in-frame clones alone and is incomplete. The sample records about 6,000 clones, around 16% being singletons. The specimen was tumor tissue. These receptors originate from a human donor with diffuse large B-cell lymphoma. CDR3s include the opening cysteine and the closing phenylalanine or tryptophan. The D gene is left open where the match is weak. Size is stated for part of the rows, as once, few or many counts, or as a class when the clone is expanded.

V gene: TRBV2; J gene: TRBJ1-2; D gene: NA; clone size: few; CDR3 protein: CASGDGANYGYTF; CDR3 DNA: TGTGCCAGCGGAGACGGTGCTAACTATGGCTACACCTTC
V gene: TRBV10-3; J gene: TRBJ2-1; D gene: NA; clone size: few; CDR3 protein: CAISAEVSIYNEQFF; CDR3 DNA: TGTGCCATCAGTGCGGAAGTGTCTATCTACAATGAGCAGTTCTTC
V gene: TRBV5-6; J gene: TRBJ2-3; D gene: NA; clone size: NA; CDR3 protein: CASSSLDTQYF; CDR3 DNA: TGTGCCAGCAGCTCGTTAGATACGCAGTATTTT
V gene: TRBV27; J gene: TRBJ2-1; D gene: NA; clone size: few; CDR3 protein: CASSLVREISNEQFF; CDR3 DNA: TGTGCCAGCAGTTTGGTTAGAGAGATTAGCAATGAGCAGTTCTTC
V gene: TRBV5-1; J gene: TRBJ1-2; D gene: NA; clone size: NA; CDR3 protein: CASSLNEQTGYTF; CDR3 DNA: TGCGCCAGCAGCCTGAATGAGCAGACCGGCTACACCTTC
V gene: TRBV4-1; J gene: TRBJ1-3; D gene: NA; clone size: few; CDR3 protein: CASSGASGNTIYF; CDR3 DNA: TGCGCCAGCAGCGGGGCCTCTGGAAACACCATATATTTT
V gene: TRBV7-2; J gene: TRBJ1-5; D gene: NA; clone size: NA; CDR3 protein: CASSPDGVNNQPQHF; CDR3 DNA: TGTGCCAGCAGCCCCGACGGCGTAAACAATCAGCCCCAGCATTTT
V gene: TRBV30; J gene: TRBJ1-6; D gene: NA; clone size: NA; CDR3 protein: CAWSALDGNSPLHF; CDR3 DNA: TGTGCCTGGAGTGCATTGGACGGTAATTCACCCCTCCACTTT
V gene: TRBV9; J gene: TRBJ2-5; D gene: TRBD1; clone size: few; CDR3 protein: CASSPDRGQETQYF; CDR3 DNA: TGTGCCAGCAGCCCCGACAGGGGCCAAGAGACCCAGTACTTC
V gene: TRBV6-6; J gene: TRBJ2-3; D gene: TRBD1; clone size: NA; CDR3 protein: CASILGQGGTDTQYF; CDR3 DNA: TGTGCCAGCATCTTGGGACAGGGAGGCACAGATACGCAGTATTTT
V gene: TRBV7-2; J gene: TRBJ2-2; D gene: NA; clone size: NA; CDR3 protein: CASSLEVIDTGELFF; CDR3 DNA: TGTGCCAGCAGCTTAGAGGTTATCGACACCGGGGAGCTGTTTTTT
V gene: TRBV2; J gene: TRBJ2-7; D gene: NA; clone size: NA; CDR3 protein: CASSFRTTYEQYF; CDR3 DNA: TGTGCCAGCAGTTTTCGAACTACCTACGAGCAGTACTTC
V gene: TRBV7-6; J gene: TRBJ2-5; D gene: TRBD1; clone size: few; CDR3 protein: CASSLRTGQTQYF; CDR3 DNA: TGTGCCAGCAGCTTGAGGACAGGGCAGACCCAGTACTTC
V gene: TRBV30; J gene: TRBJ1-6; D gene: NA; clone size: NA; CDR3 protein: CAWSGQTFGASPLHF; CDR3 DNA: TGTGCCTGGAGTGGACAGACCTTTGGGGCGTCACCCCTCCACTTT
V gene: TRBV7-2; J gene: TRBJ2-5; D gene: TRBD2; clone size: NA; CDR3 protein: CASSAAGMIETQYF; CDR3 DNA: TGTGCCAGCAGCGCAGCGGGAATGATAGAGACCCAGTACTTC
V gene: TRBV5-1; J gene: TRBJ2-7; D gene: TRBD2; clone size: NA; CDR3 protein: CASSPGLAGTYEQYF; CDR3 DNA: TGCGCCAGCAGTCCCGGACTAGCGGGAACGTACGAGCAGTACTTC
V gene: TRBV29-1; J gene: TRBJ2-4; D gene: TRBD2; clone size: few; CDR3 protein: CSVLPRTGGRNIQYF; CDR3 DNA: TGCAGCGTCCTACCCCGGACGGGAGGTCGAAACATTCAGTACTTC
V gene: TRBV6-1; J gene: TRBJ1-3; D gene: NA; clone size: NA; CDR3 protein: CASRRESGNTIYF; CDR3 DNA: TGTGCCAGCCGACGGGAAAGTGGAAACACCATATATTTT
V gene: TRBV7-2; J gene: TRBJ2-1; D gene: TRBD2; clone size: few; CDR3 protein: CASSLRGRGGNEQFF; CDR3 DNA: TGTGCCAGCAGCTTACGCGGGAGAGGAGGGAATGAGCAGTTCTTC
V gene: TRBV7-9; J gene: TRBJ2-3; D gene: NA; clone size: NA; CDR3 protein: CASSPVESTQYF; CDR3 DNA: TGTGCCAGCAGCCCGGTAGAGAGCACGCAGTATTTT
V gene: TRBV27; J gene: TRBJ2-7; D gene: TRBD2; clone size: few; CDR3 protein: CASSSYGTSVNEQYF; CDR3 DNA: TGTGCCAGCAGCTCTTATGGGACTAGCGTTAACGAGCAGTACTTC
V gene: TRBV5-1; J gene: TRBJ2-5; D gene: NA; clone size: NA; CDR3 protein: CASSLNPGVETQYF; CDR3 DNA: TGCGCCAGCAGCTTGAATCCAGGGGTAGAGACCCAGTACTTC
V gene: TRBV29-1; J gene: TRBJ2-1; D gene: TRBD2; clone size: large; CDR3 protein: CSVVPSGRAGYNEQFF; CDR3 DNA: TGCAGCGTTGTTCCTAGCGGGAGGGCGGGCTACAATGAGCAGTTCTTC
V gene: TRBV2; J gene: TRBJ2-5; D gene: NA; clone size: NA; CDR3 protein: CASSKDTTQETQYF; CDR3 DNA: TGTGCCAGCAGCAAGGACACAACACAAGAGACCCAGTACTTC
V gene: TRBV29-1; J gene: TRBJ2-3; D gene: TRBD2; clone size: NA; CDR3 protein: CSVLKSGRALDTQYF; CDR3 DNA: TGCAGCGTTCTGAAAAGCGGGAGGGCCTTAGATACGCAGTATTTT
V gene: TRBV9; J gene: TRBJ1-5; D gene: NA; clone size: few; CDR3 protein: CASSSGGISNQPQHF; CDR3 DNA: TGTGCCAGCAGCAGTGGGGGTATTAGCAATCAGCCCCAGCATTTT
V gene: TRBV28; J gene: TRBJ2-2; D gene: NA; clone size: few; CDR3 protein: CASSPRGTLAGELFF; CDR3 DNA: TGTGCCAGCAGTCCGAGGGGTACGTTGGCCGGGGAGCTGTTTTTT
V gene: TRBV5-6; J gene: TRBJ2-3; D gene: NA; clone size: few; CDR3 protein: CASSLRLTTSTDTQYF; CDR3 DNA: TGTGCCAGCAGCTTGAGACTTACAACTAGCACAGATACGCAGTATTTT
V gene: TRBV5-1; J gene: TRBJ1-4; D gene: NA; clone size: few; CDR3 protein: CASSLGSTTNEKLFF; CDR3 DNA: TGCGCCAGCAGCTTAGGTTCTACAACTAATGAAAAACTGTTTTTT
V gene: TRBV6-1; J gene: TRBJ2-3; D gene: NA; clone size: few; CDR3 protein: CASSLGTDTQYF; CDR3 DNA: TGTGCCAGTAGCCTGGGCACAGATACGCAGTATTTT
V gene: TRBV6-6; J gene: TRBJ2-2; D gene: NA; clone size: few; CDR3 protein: CASSYEARRSGELFF; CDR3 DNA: TGTGCCAGCAGTTATGAGGCTAGAAGGTCCGGGGAGCTGTTTTTT
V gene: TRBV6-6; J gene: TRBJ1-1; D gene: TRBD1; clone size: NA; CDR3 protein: CASSQGGTNTEAFF; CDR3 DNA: TGTGCCAGCAGTCAGGGGGGGACGAACACTGAAGCTTTCTTT
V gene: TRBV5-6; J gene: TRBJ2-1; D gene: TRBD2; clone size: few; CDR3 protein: CASSLAGSEQFF; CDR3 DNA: TGTGCCAGCAGCCTAGCGGGGAGTGAGCAGTTCTTC
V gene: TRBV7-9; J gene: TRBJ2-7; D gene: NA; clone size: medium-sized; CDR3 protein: CASSALDTFYEQYF; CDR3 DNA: TGTGCCAGCAGCGCCCTGGACACCTTCTACGAGCAGTACTTC
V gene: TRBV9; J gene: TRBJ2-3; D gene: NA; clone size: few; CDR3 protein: CASSVVGLPSTDTQYF; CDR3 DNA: TGTGCCAGCAGCGTAGTGGGACTTCCTTCCACAGATACGCAGTATTTT
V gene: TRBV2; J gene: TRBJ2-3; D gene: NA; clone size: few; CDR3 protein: CASSEGPDTQYF; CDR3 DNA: TGTGCCAGCAGTGAGGGGCCAGATACGCAGTATTTT
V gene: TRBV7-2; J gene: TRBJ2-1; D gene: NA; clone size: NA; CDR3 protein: CASSSWTGGNEQFF; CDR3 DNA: TGTGCCAGCAGCTCTTGGACAGGAGGGAATGAGCAGTTCTTC
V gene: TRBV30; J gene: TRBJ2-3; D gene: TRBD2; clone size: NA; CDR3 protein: CASPGLFTDTQYF; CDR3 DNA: TGTGCCTCTCCGGGACTATTCACAGATACGCAGTATTTT
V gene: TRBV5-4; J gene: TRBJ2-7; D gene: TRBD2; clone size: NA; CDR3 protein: CASSLELAGAVEQYF; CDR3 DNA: TGTGCCAGCAGCTTGGAACTAGCGGGAGCCGTCGAGCAGTACTTC
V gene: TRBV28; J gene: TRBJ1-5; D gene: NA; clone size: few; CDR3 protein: CASRRTGTGNQPQHF; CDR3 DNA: TGTGCCAGCCGAAGAACCGGGACGGGCAATCAGCCCCAGCATTTT
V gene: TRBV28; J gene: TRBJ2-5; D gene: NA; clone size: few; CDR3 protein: CASRPPRETETQYF; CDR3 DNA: TGTGCCAGCAGGCCTCCCAGGGAAACGGAGACCCAGTACTTC
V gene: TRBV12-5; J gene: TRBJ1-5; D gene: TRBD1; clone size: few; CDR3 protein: CASGLGRQGAGNQPQHF; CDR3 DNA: TGTGCTAGTGGTTTGGGAAGACAGGGGGCGGGCAATCAGCCCCAGCATTTT
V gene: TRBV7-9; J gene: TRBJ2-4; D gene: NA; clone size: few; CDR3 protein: CASSFGGSQNIQYF; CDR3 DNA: TGTGCCAGCAGCTTTGGGGGATCCCAAAACATTCAGTACTTC
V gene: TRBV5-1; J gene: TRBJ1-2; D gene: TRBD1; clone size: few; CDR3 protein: CASSTTGGSGYTF; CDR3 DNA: TGCGCCAGCAGTACGACAGGGGGCTCTGGCTACACCTTC
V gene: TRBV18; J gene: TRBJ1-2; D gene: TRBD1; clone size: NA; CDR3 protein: CASSPPGQGADNYGYTF; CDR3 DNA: TGTGCCAGCTCACCACCGGGACAGGGGGCCGATAACTATGGCTACACCTTC
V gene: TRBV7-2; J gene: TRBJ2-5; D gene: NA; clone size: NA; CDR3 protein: CASSSLRGETQYF; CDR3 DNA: TGTGCCAGCAGTAGTCTTAGGGGGGAGACCCAGTACTTC
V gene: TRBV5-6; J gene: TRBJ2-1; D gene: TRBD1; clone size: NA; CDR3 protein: CASSLDGQGYNEQFF; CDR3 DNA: TGTGCCAGCAGCTTGGATGGACAGGGATACAATGAGCAGTTCTTC
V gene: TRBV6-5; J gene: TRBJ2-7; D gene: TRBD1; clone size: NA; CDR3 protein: CASSTGTGRGEQYF; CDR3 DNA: TGTGCCAGCAGTACCGGGACAGGGAGAGGCGAGCAGTACTTC
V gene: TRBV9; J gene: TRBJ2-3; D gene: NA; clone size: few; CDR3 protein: CASSRAGSTDTQYF; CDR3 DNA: TGTGCCAGCAGCAGGGCGGGCAGCACAGATACGCAGTATTTT
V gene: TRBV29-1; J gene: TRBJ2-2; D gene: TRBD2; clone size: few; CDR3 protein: CSVRAGGPGTGELFF; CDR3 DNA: TGCAGCGTTAGGGCGGGAGGGCCGGGCACCGGGGAGCTGTTTTTT
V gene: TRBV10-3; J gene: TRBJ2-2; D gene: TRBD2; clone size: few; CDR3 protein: CAIRAGLAGAELFF; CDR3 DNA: TGTGCCATTCGAGCCGGACTAGCGGGAGCGGAGCTGTTTTTT
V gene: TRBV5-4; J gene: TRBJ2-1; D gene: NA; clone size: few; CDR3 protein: CASSTTSDSYNEQFF; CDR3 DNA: TGTGCCAGCAGCACCACTTCAGATTCCTACAATGAGCAGTTCTTC
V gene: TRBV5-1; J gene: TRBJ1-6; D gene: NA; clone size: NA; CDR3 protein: CASSLVPGARNSPLHF; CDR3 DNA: TGCGCCAGCAGCTTGGTGCCGGGAGCAAGGAATTCACCCCTCCACTTT
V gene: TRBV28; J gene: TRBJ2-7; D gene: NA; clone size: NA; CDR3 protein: CASRTPPRAPSSYEQYF; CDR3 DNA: TGTGCCAGCAGAACCCCCCCCCGGGCGCCGAGCTCCTACGAGCAGTACTTC
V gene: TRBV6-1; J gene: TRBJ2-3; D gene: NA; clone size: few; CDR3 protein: CASSNERILDTQYF; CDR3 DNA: TGTGCCAGCAGTAATGAGCGGATCCTGGATACGCAGTATTTT
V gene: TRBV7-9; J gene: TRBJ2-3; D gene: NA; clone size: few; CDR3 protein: CASSASDTQYF; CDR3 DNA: TGTGCCAGCAGCGCCTCAGATACGCAGTATTTT
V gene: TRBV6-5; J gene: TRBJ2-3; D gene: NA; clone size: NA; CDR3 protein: CASSYSERIADTQYF; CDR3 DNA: TGTGCCAGCAGTTACTCCGAGCGGATCGCAGATACGCAGTATTTT
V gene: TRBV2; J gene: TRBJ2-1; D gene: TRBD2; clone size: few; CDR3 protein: CASSPEIAGVGEQFF; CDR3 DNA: TGTGCCAGCAGCCCGGAAATAGCGGGAGTGGGTGAGCAGTTCTTC
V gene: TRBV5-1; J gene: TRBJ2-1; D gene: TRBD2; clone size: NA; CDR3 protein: CASSLQREFEQFF; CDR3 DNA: TGCGCCAGCAGCTTGCAGCGGGAGTTTGAGCAGTTCTTC